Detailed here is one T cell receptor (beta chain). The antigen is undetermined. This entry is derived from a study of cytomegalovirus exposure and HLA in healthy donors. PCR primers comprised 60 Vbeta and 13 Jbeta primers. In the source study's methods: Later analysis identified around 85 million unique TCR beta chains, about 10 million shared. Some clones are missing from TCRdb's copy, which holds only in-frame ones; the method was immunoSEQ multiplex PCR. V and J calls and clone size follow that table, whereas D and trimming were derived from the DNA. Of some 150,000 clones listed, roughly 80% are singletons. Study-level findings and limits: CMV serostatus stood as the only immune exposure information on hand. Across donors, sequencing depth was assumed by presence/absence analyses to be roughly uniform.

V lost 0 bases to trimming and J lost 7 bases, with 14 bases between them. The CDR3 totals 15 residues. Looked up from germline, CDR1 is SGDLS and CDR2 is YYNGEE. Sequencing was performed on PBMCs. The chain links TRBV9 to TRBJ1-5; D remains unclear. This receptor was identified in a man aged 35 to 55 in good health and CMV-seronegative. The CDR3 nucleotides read TGTGCCAGCAGCGTAGAAGGAGGGCAAGGACAGCCCCAGCATTTT. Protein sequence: CASSVEGGQGQPQHF.